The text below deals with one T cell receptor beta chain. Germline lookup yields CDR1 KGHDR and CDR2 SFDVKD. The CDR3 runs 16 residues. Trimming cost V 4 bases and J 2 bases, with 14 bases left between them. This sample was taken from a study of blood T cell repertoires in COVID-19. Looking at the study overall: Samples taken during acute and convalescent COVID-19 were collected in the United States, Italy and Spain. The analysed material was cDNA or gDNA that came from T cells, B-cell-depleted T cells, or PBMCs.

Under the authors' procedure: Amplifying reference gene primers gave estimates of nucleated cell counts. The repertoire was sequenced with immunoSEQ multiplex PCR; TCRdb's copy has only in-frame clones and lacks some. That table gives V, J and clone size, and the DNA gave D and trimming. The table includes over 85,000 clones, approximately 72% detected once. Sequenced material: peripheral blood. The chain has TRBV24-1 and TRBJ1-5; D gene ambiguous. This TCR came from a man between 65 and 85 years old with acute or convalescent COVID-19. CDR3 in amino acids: CATSESKPLGNQPQHF. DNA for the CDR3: TGTGCCACCAGTGAATCAAAACCACTAGGCAATCAGCCCCAGCATTTT.